These T cell receptor beta chains were read from a single sample in a study of CD8 T cells in ankylosing spondylitis. MiXCR was run by TCRdb on the 5' RACE reads, yielding one entry per CDR3 protein. This table has tens of thousands of distinct CDR3 sequences, around 6.5% appearing once. Sample: synovial fluid, either unsorted or a sorted T cell fraction (not recorded which). The receptors were sampled from a male donor with ankylosing spondylitis. The CDR3 runs from the conserved cysteine through the conserved F or W. A D gene is named only where the DNA matches it firmly. Size values are once, few and many counts, or a class for expanded clones, and some rows have none.

many,TRBD2,TRBJ2-1,TRBV5-1,TGCGCCAGCAGCTGGGGACTAGGGGGCAATGAGCAGTTCTTC,CASSWGLGGNEQFF
many,NA,TRBJ2-7,TRBV28,TGTGCCAGCAGGCCCCGGACTTACTACGAGCAGTACTTC,CASRPRTYYEQYF
many,NA,TRBJ1-2,TRBV5-1,TGCGCCAGCAGCTTGGCCCTGGCAGACTATGGCTACACCTTC,CASSLALADYGYTF
many,NA,TRBJ1-3,TRBV7-2,TGTGCCAGCAGCTTAGCAGGAGGCTTCGCCGGAAACACCATATATTTT,CASSLAGGFAGNTIYF
medium-sized,TRBD1,TRBJ1-1,TRBV5-1,TGCGCCAGCAGCTGGGGAGACAGGGAGAACACTGAAGCTTTCTTT,CASSWGDRENTEAFF
NA,NA,TRBJ1-2,TRBV15,TGTGCCACCAGCAGAGATCCCTCCTACATCTCGCATGGCTACACCTTC,CATSRDPSYISHGYTF
few,NA,TRBJ1-1,TRBV7-2,TGTGCCAGCGGATTACAGGGTTCGAACACTGAAGCTCTCTTT,CASGLQGSNTEALF
many,NA,TRBJ1-1,TRBV12-3/TRBV12-4,TGTGCCAGCAGTTTGGCCTGGGGCAACACTGAAGCTTTCTTT,CASSLAWGNTEAFF
many,NA,TRBJ1-6,TRBV11-2,TGTGCCAGCAGCTTAGGTGGTAGGGGGAGCTCCTATAATTCACCCCTCCACTTT,CASSLGGRGSSYNSPLHF
many,TRBD1,TRBJ2-3,TRBV28,TGTGCCAGCAGGGACAGGAAAGGCACAGATACGCAGTATTTT,CASRDRKGTDTQYF
many,NA,TRBJ2-4,TRBV5-6,TGTGCCAGCAGCCAGACGGGGCGGAACATTCAGTACTTC,CASSQTGRNIQYF
NA,NA,TRBJ1-5,TRBV27,TGTGCCAGCAGTTTTGGGAGGACGGGCAATCAGCCCCAGCATTTT,CASSFGRTGNQPQHF
many,NA,TRBJ2-7,TRBV12-3/TRBV12-4,TGTGCCAGCAGGCTAATGTTAGACTCCCCCGAGCAGTACTTC,CASRLMLDSPEQYF
NA,NA,TRBJ2-3,TRBV11-3,TGTGCCAGCAGCTTATTGGATACGCAGTATTTT,CASSLLDTQYF
many,NA,TRBJ1-1,TRBV27,TGTGCCAGCAGTTTAAGAGGGTCCACTGAAGCTTTCTTT,CASSLRGSTEAFF
few,TRBD2,TRBJ2-7,TRBV15,TGTGCCACCAGCAGAGGTCAGCGGGAGGGCCGCGACGAGCAGTACTTC,CATSRGQREGRDEQYF
few,NA,TRBJ2-3,TRBV20-1,TGCAGTGCTAGCCCGCTTGCTGTGGATACGCAGTATTTT,CSASPLAVDTQYF
many,NA,TRBJ2-1,TRBV5-1,TGCGCCAGCAGCCCGGTAGGCTACAATGAGCAGTTCTTC,CASSPVGYNEQFF
NA,NA,TRBJ1-5,TRBV28,TGTGCCAGCAGTTATTGGCCATTAAATCAGCCCCAGCATTTT,CASSYWPLNQPQHF
many,TRBD2,TRBJ2-1,TRBV5-1,TGCGCCAGCAGCACCTGGACTAGCGGGAACAATGAGCAGTTCTTC,CASSTWTSGNNEQFF
NA,TRBD1,TRBJ1-3,TRBV3-1,TGTGCCAGCAGCCAAAGGGGGCTTGGAAACACCATATATTTT,CASSQRGLGNTIYF
many,NA,TRBJ2-2,TRBV4-2,TGTGCCAGCAGCCAAGATCGCCGGACCGGGGAGCTGTTTTTT,CASSQDRRTGELFF
NA,NA,TRBJ2-3,TRBV7-6,TGTGCCAGCAGCTTACGGGGGCCCCCCTTGGATACGCAGTATTTT,CASSLRGPPLDTQYF
many,TRBD2,TRBJ2-1,TRBV29-1,TGCAGCGTTCTACTAGCGGGATACAATGAGCAGTTCTTC,CSVLLAGYNEQFF
NA,NA,TRBJ1-3,TRBV11-2,TGTGCCAGCAGCTTAAACGCAGGGAGACGTGACACCATATATTTT,CASSLNAGRRDTIYF
few,TRBD1,TRBJ2-7,TRBV7-2,TGTGCCAGCAGCTTGAGGGACAGTGGGTCCTACGAGCAGTACTTC,CASSLRDSGSYEQYF
many,NA,TRBJ2-5,TRBV20-1,TGCAGTGCTTTAAAGTCGGAGACCCAGTACTTC,CSALKSETQYF
many,TRBD2,TRBJ2-7,TRBV3-1,TGTGCCAGCAGCCAAGGCCGGGACTATGCCCCCTACGAGCAGTACTTC,CASSQGRDYAPYEQYF
many,NA,TRBJ1-6,TRBV12-3/TRBV12-4,TGTGCCAGCAGTTTATGGGTAAATGAGCGATCACCCCTCCACTTT,CASSLWVNERSPLHF
many,TRBD1,TRBJ1-1,TRBV11-2,TGTGCCAGCAGCTCTCCCGGGACAGGGATAACTGAAGCTTTCTTT,CASSSPGTGITEAFF
NA,NA,TRBJ2-2,TRBV3-1,TGTGCCAGCAGCACGGGACCCCACCTCGGGGAGCTGTTTTTT,CASSTGPHLGELFF
many,TRBD1,TRBJ2-1,TRBV5-4,TGTGCCAGCAGCTTGGACAGGGGGGAGCAGTTCTTC,CASSLDRGEQFF
many,NA,TRBJ1-2,TRBV29-1,TGCAGCGGCTGGGGAGCCTATTCGGGCTATGGCTACACCTTC,CSGWGAYSGYGYTF
few,NA,TRBJ2-1,TRBV7-8,TGTGCCAGCAGCAAAACAGGGCCCCGCTACAATGAGCAGTTCTTC,CASSKTGPRYNEQFF
many,TRBD2,TRBJ2-1,TRBV5-1,TGCGCCAGCAGCTCGGAAATGCGGGAGTTTAGCCACAATGAGCAGTTCTTC,CASSSEMREFSHNEQFF
few,NA,TRBJ1-1,TRBV3-1,TGTGCCAGCAGCCAAAACCCCAGCCCGGAGTTTGTTGAAGCTTTCTTT,CASSQNPSPEFVEAFF
many,TRBD1,TRBJ1-2,TRBV20-1,TGCAGTGCTACCCGACAGGGTCGGAACTATGGCTACACCTTC,CSATRQGRNYGYTF
many,TRBD2,TRBJ2-1,TRBV19,TGTGCCAGTAGTGCGGGAGGAGGCTACAATGAGCAGTTCTTC,CASSAGGGYNEQFF
NA,NA,TRBJ1-6,TRBV7-9,TGTGCCAGCACAATAGGGCAGGATAATTCACCCCTCCACTTT,CASTIGQDNSPLHF
many,NA,TRBJ1-1,TRBV20-1,TGCAGTGTCGGGGGGGGCACTGAAGCTTTCTTT,CSVGGGTEAFF